This entry concerns a single TCR beta chain. Its specificity is unknown. Following RNA extraction, reverse transcription yielded cDNA that acted as the sequencing template. Assay: immunoSEQ multiplex PCR; the TCRdb copy retains only in-frame clones and omits some. Seen here are 200,000 to 250,000 clones, 64% observed once, and the top ten hold around 4.2%. These data belong to a study of CD8+ T cells in alopecia areata. Overall study findings and caveats: With tofacitinib ongoing, many expanded lesional clones persisted in both scalp and blood. Mice showed clearer TCR sharing than patients did, a gap that was possibly HLA-related. Scalp clonality decreased significantly with tofacitinib, and so did expanded CD8+ clones among the top 100.

Per the germline V gene, CDR1 is SQVTM and CDR2 is ANQGSEA. The CDR3 totals 19 residues. Trimming took 4 bases from V and 0 from J; bases not matched to a gene: 13. Treatment denoted: oral pan-JAK inhibitor, 5-10 mg twice daily. Samples from alopecia areata patients were lesional scalp punch biopsies and peripheral blood. This specimen consisted of CD4+ T cells sorted from blood, obtained at week 4, from a patient treated with tofacitinib. This clonotype was sampled from a human donor with alopecia areata. The chain is built from TRBV29-1 and TRBJ2-6, with 9 positions matching TRBD1. CDR3 amino acids: CSVGPPGQGIFSGANVLTF. As DNA, the CDR3 is TGCAGCGTTGGCCCACCGGGACAGGGAATCTTCTCTGGGGCCAACGTCCTGACTTTC. The complete variable domain, with remaining parts taken from reference TRBV29-1 and TRBJ2-6, reads SAVISQKPSRDICQRGTSLTIQCQVDSQVTMMFWYRQQPGQSLTLIATANQGSEATYESGFVIDKFPISRPNLTFSTLTVSNMSPEDSSIYLCSVGPPGQGIFSGANVLTFGAGSRLTVL.